Each of the 18 T cell receptor beta chains below was sequenced from the same sample in a study of control samples from healthy donors and cancer patients. Here immunoSEQ multiplex PCR was the method, and the copy in TCRdb shows in-frame clones only, minus some. The top ten hold 7.8% of the sample, which has 100,000 or so clones, more than 85% seen once. Sequencing was carried out using blood. Receptor source: a man aged 25 to 40 in good health.

The rearrangement uses TRBV25-1 and TRBJ2-2; 8 positions match TRBD2. CDR1 and CDR2 (germline): MGHDK, SYGVNS. There are 15 residues in the CDR3. The J segment lost 4 bases and the V segment lost 9 bases, leaving 10 bases of the junction unmatched. This chain's CDR3 is CASGGGLAVTGELFF. The CDR3 nucleotides are TGTGCCAGTGGGGGAGGACTAGCAGTCACCGGGGAGCTGTTTTTT. The full variable domain, its missing parts supplied by reference TRBV25-1 and TRBJ2-2, is EADIYQTPRYLVIGTGKKITLECSQTMGHDKMYWYQQDPGMELHLIHYSYGVNSTEKGDLSSESTVSRIRTEHFPLTLESARPSHTSQYLCASGGGLAVTGELFFGEGSRLTVL.

The rearrangement joins TRBV6-2 or TRBV6-3 to TRBJ2-3, with D possibly TRBD2 on 6 matching bases. The CDR3 sequence is 15 residues long. Per the germline V gene, CDR1 is MNHEY and CDR2 is SVGEGT. Between the trimmed V and J ends, which lost 5 bases and 2 bases, there was a span of 14 bases. DNA of the CDR3: TGTGCCAGCAGTGCCTCCGGGGGAATCACAGATACGCAGTATTTT. This gives the protein CASSASGGITDTQYF.

In DNA, the CDR3 is TGTGCCTGGAGTAAAGGGTTAAGGGCGCTTCGGTACGCGAACACCGGGGAGCTGTTTTTT. Translation: CAWSKGLRALRYANTGELFF. The chain links TRBV30 to TRBJ2-2; D is unclear. Deletions cut 2 bases from V and 0 bases from J, with 25 bases between. Germline-derived CDR1 and CDR2 are GTSNPN and SVGIG (reference sequence). The CDR3 consists of 20 residues.

V usage is TRBV5-1 and J usage is TRBJ1-1, with a weak D call TRBD1 (6 bases). The CDR3 consists of 15 residues. Per the germline V gene, CDR1 is SGHRS and CDR2 is YFSETQ. The germline V and J ends were trimmed by 3 bases and 5 bases, with 17 bases remaining between them. CDR3 sequence: CASSSAIGGRTEAFF. For the CDR3, the DNA is TGCGCCAGCAGCTCAGCAATCGGGGGGCGAACTGAAGCTTTCTTT.

The chain carries TRBV7-2 and TRBJ2-1; a possible D gene is TRBD2 (6 bases). V was trimmed by 4 bases and J by 4 bases, leaving 14 bases between them. Germline-derived CDR1 and CDR2 are SGHTA and FQGNSA. CDR3 size: 15 residues. CDR3 sequence (DNA): TGTGCCAGCAGCTCCCCCGGGAGACATTACAATGAGCAGTTCTTC. It yields the protein CASSSPGRHYNEQFF.

This chain joins TRBV30 and TRBJ1-3; D is undetermined. V was pared by 0 bases and J by 4 bases, with 10 bases between. In germline, CDR1 is GTSNPN, CDR2 SVGIG (reference sequence). The CDR3 length is 14 residues. The chain's CDR3 is CAWSVRASGNTIYF. The CDR3 DNA reads TGTGCCTGGAGTGTGAGAGCGTCGGGAAACACCATATATTTT. Full variable domain (remainder filled in from reference TRBV30 and TRBJ1-3): SQTIHQWPATLVQPVGSPLSLECTVEGTSNPNLYWYRQAAGRGLQLLFYSVGIGQISSEVPQNLSASRPQDRQFILSSKKLLLSDSGFYLCAWSVRASGNTIYFGEGSWLTVV.

This clone is a singleton in its sample. This chain joins TRBV4-3 and TRBJ2-1, with 13 bases aligning to TRBD2. Germline loops: CDR1 LGHNA, CDR2 YSLEER. With 3 bases clipped from V and 8 bases from J, the junction kept 7 bases outside the gene matches. This CDR3 has 16 residues. DNA of the CDR3: TGCGCCAGCAGCCAGGGGACTAGCGGGGAAATCTATGAGCAGTTCTTC. This encodes CASSQGTSGEIYEQFF.

The chain combines TRBV7-8 with TRBJ2-1; TRBD2 agrees at 8 bases. CDR1 and CDR2 (germline): SGHVS, FQNEAQ. Trimming cost V 5 bases and J 6 bases; bases outside gene matches: 9. The CDR3 covers 15 residues. The chain's CDR3 is CASSARASGFNEQFF. DNA of the CDR3: TGTGCCAGCAGCGCTAGGGCTAGCGGGTTCAATGAGCAGTTCTTC.

The J gene is TRBJ1-2, the V gene TRBV7-9; D call uncertain. Trimming pared 3 bases from V and 4 bases from J, leaving 6 bases between. Germline lookup yields CDR1 SEHNR and CDR2 FQNEAQ (reference sequence). The CDR3 is 12 amino acids. In DNA form, the CDR3 reads TGTGCCAGCAGCTTCGGGCCCTATGGCTACACCTTC. It is translated as CASSFGPYGYTF.

V gene TRBV5-1 combines with J gene TRBJ2-3; D may be TRBD1 (5 bases). This CDR3 has 15 amino acids. V was trimmed by 7 bases and J by 0 bases, leaving 15 bases between them. Germline V gives CDR1 SGHRS, CDR2 YFSETQ. The CDR3 reads CASSIGATSTDTQYF. CDR3 nucleotides: TGCGCCAGCTCAATAGGGGCGACTAGCACAGATACGCAGTATTTT.

The chain has TRBV19 and TRBJ1-2; D is undetermined. CDR1 and CDR2 from the germline V gene are LNHDA and SQIVND (reference sequence). Trimming shortened V by 7 bases and J by 3 bases, and 18 bases separated the two germline ends. The CDR3 contains 15 residues. CDR3 residues: CASNPDSSRDYGYTF. DNA for the CDR3: TGTGCCAGTAACCCGGACTCCTCGCGGGACTATGGCTACACCTTC.

CDR3 region: CASGREPTQYF. CDR3 DNA: TGTGCCAGCGGGAGGGAGCCGACGCAGTATTTT. This chain links TRBV2 with TRBJ2-3; 7 nucleotides agree with TRBD2. This CDR3 is built from 11 residues. With V trimmed by 8 bases and J by 9 bases, 5 bases remained unmatched. The germline V gene has CDR1 SNHLY and CDR2 FYNNEI. The whole variable domain, filled in from reference TRBV2 and TRBJ2-3, reads EPEVTQTPSHQVTQMGQEVILRCVPISNHLYFYWYRQILGQKVEFLVSFYNNEISEKSEIFDDQFSVERPDGSNFTLKIRSTKLEDSAMYFCASGREPTQYFGPGTRLTVL.

The gene calls are TRBV21-1 and TRBJ1-5. TRBV21-1 is annotated as a pseudogene. The CDR3 loop spans 17 amino acids. CDR3 residues: CASSKGGNGPSNQPQHF. The CDR3 DNA reads TGTGCCAGCAGCAAAGGGGGAAACGGGCCTAGCAATCAGCCCCAGCATTTT.

The chain recombines TRBV7-9 with TRBJ1-3, with D tentatively TRBD1 (6 bases). Germline CDR1 SEHNR, CDR2 FQNEAQ (reference sequence). The V and J ends lost 7 bases and 0 bases respectively, with 22 bases between them. There are 18 residues in the CDR3. CDR3 DNA sequence: TGTGCCAGCAACCAAGGGGGACCCCGACCCCGCTCTGGAAACACCATATATTTT. It codes for CASNQGGPRPRSGNTIYF.

The chain employs TRBV7-2 and TRBJ2-1; unclear D gene. In germline, CDR1 is SGHTA, CDR2 FQGNSA. V was clipped by 3 bases and J by 7 bases, with 7 bases between them. The CDR3 spans 12 residues. CDR3 sequence reads: CASSLFENEQFF. Here the CDR3 DNA reads TGTGCCAGCAGCTTGTTCGAGAATGAGCAGTTCTTC.

V is TRBV5-4 and J is TRBJ1-2, with a possible D match to TRBD1 (5 bases). This CDR3 spans 13 amino acids. Looked up from germline, CDR1 is SGHNT and CDR2 is YYREEE (reference sequence). V dropped 2 bases and J dropped 6 bases, with 11 bases sitting between them. CDR3 DNA: TGTGCCAGCAGCTTTGCGGGGGGAGATGGCTACACCTTC. Protein product: CASSFAGGDGYTF.

The CDR3 here is CASSLDTSGANVLTF. CDR3 nucleotides: TGTGCCAGCAGCCTAGACACCTCTGGGGCCAACGTCCTGACTTTC. The chain is built from TRBV7-2 and TRBJ2-6, with D uncertain. V was clipped by 5 bases and J by 0 bases, with 8 bases between them. The V gene's germline CDR1 is SGHTA and CDR2 FQGNSA. The CDR3 loop spans 15 amino acids.

The V and J genes are TRBV9 and TRBJ2-3; 10 nucleotides align to TRBD1. Germline V gene lookup returns CDR1 SGDLS and CDR2 YYNGEE. V shed 0 bases, J shed 8 bases, and the junction held 15 bases outside the gene matches. The CDR3 has 18 amino acids. CDR3 nucleotide sequence: TGTGCCAGCAGCGTAGAAATCTTTGGGACAGGGGAGGTTGGTACGCAGTATTTT. Amino acid sequence: CASSVEIFGTGEVGTQYF.